The 2 T cell receptor beta chains given below trace back to one sample, sequenced in a study of blood T cell repertoires in COVID-19. Method: immunoSEQ multiplex PCR; TCRdb's copy keeps in-frame clones and lacks some. The table includes 150,000 to 200,000 clones, 80% detected once. Sequencing used peripheral blood. Every receptor here comes from a man in his fifties or sixties with acute or convalescent COVID-19.

This clone was counted a single time. The chain carries TRBV2 and TRBJ1-2, with 9 positions matching TRBD1. Unmatched junction bases numbered 21, after V lost 5 bases and J lost 2 bases. CDR3 length: 20 amino acids. CDR1 is SNHLY, CDR2 FYNNEI, per germline. In nucleotides, the CDR3 is TGTGCCAGCAGTCCTACTGGACGTTCTGGGACAGGGCACTTCAACTATGGCTACACCTTC. Its translation is CASSPTGRSGTGHFNYGYTF.

The chain is built from TRBV6-1 and TRBJ1-2, with 10 positions matching TRBD1. There are 17 residues in the CDR3. Germline V gene data show CDR1 as MNHNS and CDR2 as SASEGT. V was pared by 1 base and J by 5 bases, with 10 bases of the junction left unmatched. The CDR3 region has the DNA TGTGCCAGCAGTGAAGTAGGAGGGGACAGGGGAGGGTATGGCTACACCTTC. This gives the protein CASSEVGGDRGGYGYTF.